This TCR beta chain was found in a study of blood T cell repertoires in COVID-19. The V end was cut by 4 bases, the J end by 7 bases, with 9 bases between. Germline loops: CDR1 SGHRS, CDR2 YFSETQ. This CDR3 is built from 12 residues. Assay: immunoSEQ multiplex PCR; the TCRdb copy retains only in-frame clones and omits some. The sample holds about 330,000 clones, about 92% seen once. The sequence was collected from a woman in her twenties or thirties who had recovered from COVID-19. Sequencing was done on a sample of PBMCs or T cells enriched from blood (not recorded which). The chain is built from TRBV5-1 and TRBJ2-1; no clear D. DNA of the CDR3: TGCGCCAGCAGCCCGTACGGTAATGAGCAGTTCTTC. Encoded protein: CASSPYGNEQFF.